Each of the 11 T cell receptor beta chains below was sequenced from the same sample in a study of T cell repertoires in ileal Crohn's disease. Before sorting, lamina propria lymphocytes were separated from surgical specimens by density gradient. TCRdb keeps only in-frame clones here, not all; method: immunoSEQ multiplex PCR. Of 5,500 to 7,500 clones in the sample, approximately 90% are singletons; the top ten hold 0.8% to 0.9%. Sequencing input: CD4+ T cells from ileum. These TCRs come from an adult with Crohn's disease. Some clones in this sample may be carry-over from other donors' samples.

The V gene is TRBV5-6, the J gene TRBJ2-6; weak D call: TRBD2 (5 bases). The CDR3 spans 15 residues. The V gene's germline CDR1 is SGHDT and CDR2 YYEEEE. The V end lost 0 bases, the J end lost 5 bases, and 9 bases lay between the germline ends. The CDR3 loop reads CASSLAGSWANVLTF. The DNA for the CDR3 is TGTGCCAGCAGCTTGGCGGGGTCCTGGGCCAACGTCCTGACTTTC.

V gene TRBV5-1 combines with J gene TRBJ2-7; possibly TRBD1 for D (5 bases). Germline V gives CDR1 SGHRS, CDR2 YFSETQ. The CDR3 has 14 amino acids. V lost 4 bases and J 3 bases, leaving 14 bases between the germline ends. The CDR3 sequence is CASSQGPSSYEQYF. In DNA form, the CDR3 reads TGCGCCAGCAGCCAGGGCCCGTCGAGCTACGAGCAGTACTTC.

The rearrangement uses TRBV11-3 and TRBJ2-5, with 13 nucleotides matching TRBD2. The CDR3 length is 18 residues. The trim removed 0 bases at V and 4 bases at J, leaving 8 bases unmatched. The germline V gene has CDR1 SGHNT and CDR2 YENEEA. The CDR3 spells CASSLDSRLAGGGETQYF. CDR3 coding DNA: TGTGCCAGCAGCTTAGATAGTCGACTAGCGGGAGGTGGAGAGACCCAGTACTTC.

In its sample, this clone was seen once. The chain uses TRBV7-9 and TRBJ2-1; D may be TRBD1 (5 bases). Trimming left V 1 base short and J 7 bases short, with 14 bases between. This CDR3 region has 15 residues. The germline V gene has CDR1 SEHNR and CDR2 FQNEAQ (reference sequence). The CDR3, as DNA: TGTGCCAGCAGCTTAGAGGCAGGGTTGCAGAATGAGCAGTTCTTC. Its translation is CASSLEAGLQNEQFF.

This clone was detected once. This chain connects TRBV7-2 to TRBJ2-5, with 9 positions matching TRBD2. V was clipped by 2 bases and J by 5 bases; unmatched bases: 9. The CDR3 covers 16 residues. CDR1 is SGHTA and CDR2 is FQGNSA in the germline V gene. CDR3 residues: CASSLSLREGRETQYF. CDR3 bases: TGTGCCAGCAGCTTAAGTTTGCGGGAGGGCAGGGAGACCCAGTACTTC.

V gene TRBV28 combines with J gene TRBJ1-4; D is unclear. The CDR3 runs 14 residues. Looked up from germline, CDR1 is MDHEN and CDR2 is SYDVKM. V lost 6 bases to trimming and J lost 8 bases, with 16 bases between them. CDR3 sequence (DNA): TGTGCCAGCAGACAGCGGGTCACCGGGGAAAAACTGTTTTTT. Its protein is CASRQRVTGEKLFF.

A note on this clone: Sequence at one end of the junction differs from germline and may be a read error. The same CDR3 is also encoded by other DNA sequences in this sample. The chain links TRBV19 to TRBJ1-2, with 8 positions matching TRBD1. The CDR3 sequence is 12 residues long. Germline V gene sequence: CDR1 LNHDA, CDR2 SQIVND (reference sequence). The CDR3 coding sequence is TGTGCCAGCAGTAGGACAGGGCATGGCTACACCTTC. Its protein product is CASSRTGHGYTF.

The table lists this clone with a count of one. The chain employs TRBV4-1 and TRBJ1-4; D may be TRBD1 (5 bases). V was cut by 5 bases and J by 7 bases, with 20 bases left in between. Germline V gene data show CDR1 as MGHRA and CDR2 as YSYEKL. This CDR3 region has 16 residues. CDR3: CASSFSQGVTAEKLFF. Written as DNA, the CDR3 is TGCGCCAGCAGCTTCTCTCAAGGGGTGACAGCTGAAAAACTGTTTTTT.

The chain combines TRBV2 with TRBJ1-5, with 7 bases lining up with TRBD1. The CDR3 is 14 amino acids. V shed 8 bases, J shed 3 bases, and the junction held 7 bases outside the gene matches. Germline assignment: CDR1 SNHLY and CDR2 FYNNEI. CDR3 amino acids: CASSDRRNNQPQHF. CDR3 DNA sequence: TGTGCCAGCTCGGACAGGAGGAACAATCAGCCCCAGCATTTT. The full variable domain, with the rest looked up from reference TRBV2 and TRBJ1-5, is EPEVTQTPSHQVTQMGQEVILRCVPISNHLYFYWYRQILGQKVEFLVSFYNNEISEKSEIFDDQFSVERPDGSNFTLKIRSTKLEDSAMYFCASSDRRNNQPQHFGDGTRLSIL.

The chain uses TRBV28 and TRBJ1-1; tentatively, D is TRBD1 (6 bases). The CDR3 loop spans 14 amino acids. The V end lost 5 bases, the J end lost 0 bases, and 10 bases lay between the germline ends. CDR1 is MDHEN, CDR2 SYDVKM, per germline. This CDR3 reads CASSRGALNTEAFF. DNA for the CDR3: TGTGCCAGCAGTCGGGGGGCCCTGAACACTGAAGCTTTCTTT.

This clone appeared once. V is TRBV10-2 and J is TRBJ1-1, with 7 bases lining up with TRBD1. From germline, CDR1 is WSHSY and CDR2 SAAADI. The CDR3 covers 14 residues. The V segment lost 6 bases and the J segment 5 bases; nucleotides outside the gene matches: 9. CDR3 loop: CASRDTGAGTEAFF. In nucleotides, the CDR3 is TGCGCCAGCAGAGATACAGGGGCGGGTACTGAAGCTTTCTTT.